This is a list of T cell receptor beta chains from one sample in a study of monozygotic twins with inflammatory bowel disease. TCRdb re-analyzed the 5' RACE reads; it lists each CDR3 protein once, without DNA. The sample includes about 440,000 distinct CDR3 sequences. The specimen was blood. Receptor source: a human donor with ulcerative colitis or Crohn's disease, or a healthy co-twin of an affected twin (not recorded which). Both conserved end residues are part of each CDR3.

16,TRBV2,TRBJ1-6,CASGPGQYLYNSPLHF
13,TRBV19,TRBJ1-1,CASSIASRGEAFF
14,TRBV11-2,TRBJ2-3,CASSASGPTDTQYF
15,TRBV5-1,TRBJ2-1,CASRWDSSSYNEQFF
17,TRBV24-1,TRBJ1-1,CATSDLRDRTMNTEAFF
15,TRBV6-1,TRBJ2-7,CASSEVWPDSYEQYF
13,TRBV7-9,TRBJ2-1,CASSFVGQREQFF
15,TRBV6-2/TRBV6-3,TRBJ2-7,CASSYGVRYSYEQYF
15,TRBV28,TRBJ2-2,CASSIIRGYTGELFF
14,TRBV6-6,TRBJ2-5,CASRTGTGVRTQYF
15,TRBV19,TRBJ1-5,CASSVPGLANQPQHF
15,TRBV7-9,TRBJ2-3,CASRTGQLSTDTQYF
15,TRBV7-9,TRBJ2-5,CASSLARDVKETQYF
14,TRBV5-1,TRBJ1-2,CASSPERTSYGYTF
15,TRBV18,TRBJ2-7,CASSTELGLNYEQYF
15,TRBV12-3/TRBV12-4,TRBJ1-5,CASTLGGLSNQPQHF
16,TRBV6-1,TRBJ2-1,CASRSLAGVSYNEQFF
16,TRBV18,TRBJ2-3,CASSPSGGYGTDTQYF
13,TRBV29-1,TRBJ2-4,CSVALAGAGIQYF
15,TRBV27,TRBJ1-1,CASSSRRDRASKAFF
15,TRBV24-1,TRBJ2-3,CATSDRAGPTDTQYF
14,TRBV7-9,TRBJ1-1,CASSLLGTGTSGFF
15,TRBV4-2,TRBJ2-7,CASSQDRSYLYEQYF
15,TRBV5-1,TRBJ2-1,CASSLDTGSGNEQFF
13,TRBV5-1,TRBJ2-7,CASSLEGLSEQYF
14,TRBV9,TRBJ2-3,CASSVSVLGDTQYF
15,TRBV30,TRBJ2-1,CAWSLGGSSYNEQFF
19,TRBV12-3/TRBV12-4,TRBJ2-6,CASSLSGPRGSLRANVLTF
17,TRBV15,TRBJ2-1,CATTGTQNLPTYNEQFF
20,TRBV21-1,TRBJ2-3,CASSKVGTSGGPGSTDTQYF
15,TRBV15,TRBJ2-7,CATSRDRERFYEQYF
16,TRBV20-1,TRBJ2-5,CSARGVGLASQETQYF
19,TRBV5-1,TRBJ2-3,CASSFNPPGTSGGWDTQYF
15,TRBV7-2,TRBJ2-5,CASSRNGPLQETQYF
17,TRBV7-2,TRBJ2-7,CASSQFGPPGSSYEQYF
20,TRBV2,TRBJ2-1,CASSRSGGSSPRSTYNEQFF
12,TRBV6-5,TRBJ2-3,CASSDREGAQYF
15,TRBV7-2,TRBJ2-7,CASSLIEGIRNEQYF
16,TRBV12-3/TRBV12-4,TRBJ1-1,CASSPGTDKPDTEAFF
17,TRBV6-1,TRBJ1-2,CASSPRESPPPTRGYTF
17,TRBV12-3/TRBV12-4,TRBJ1-1,CASSFNVGGISNTEAFF
13,TRBV6-2/TRBV6-3,TRBJ2-7,CASSRAVENEQYF
15,TRBV6-1,TRBJ2-7,CASSNGLAGSYEQYF
15,TRBV4-1,TRBJ2-2,CASSQVGAIWRELFF
14,TRBV20-1,TRBJ1-4,CSAIWGGVKEKLFF
15,TRBV5-1,TRBJ1-1,CASSLTAQQNTEAFF
18,TRBV5-1,TRBJ2-1,CASSLSPLGQGSYNEQFF
17,TRBV4-3,TRBJ2-3,CASSQDIGGSGTDTQYF
13,TRBV28,TRBJ2-1,CASNRSGKVGQFF
15,TRBV6-5,TRBJ2-1,CASSYRTGVTNEQFF
18,TRBV6-1,TRBJ2-4,CASRGQGGNPTTKNIQYF
14,TRBV7-8,TRBJ1-2,CASSPNLYVGGYTF
17,TRBV5-1,TRBJ2-5,CASSALWTGAVRESQYF
16,TRBV5-8,TRBJ2-3,CASNHARGPSTDTQYF
15,TRBV5-1,TRBJ2-2,CASSLQGVNTGELFF
13,TRBV29-1,TRBJ1-1,CSAEGQSTSEAFF
17,TRBV7-9,TRBJ1-2,CASSLVVSLETPYGYTF